These 20 T cell receptor beta chains came from one sample sequenced in a study of Graves' ophthalmopathy and Graves' hyperthyroidism. RNA transcripts served as template for amplifying TCR beta CDR3 sequences. HTBI-primed RT-PCR formed the first round, and a multiplex PCR formed the second. TCRdb reprocessed the multiplex PCR reads via MiXCR and lists one record per CDR3 protein. Seen here are approximately 150,000 distinct CDR3 sequences, roughly two fifths observed once, and the top ten hold about 8.2%. Sequenced: peripheral blood. The receptors here all came from a young man with Graves' ophthalmopathy.

This clonotype was seen ten or more times. The V gene is TRBV5-1, the J gene TRBJ2-7, with unresolved D. Germline-derived CDR1 and CDR2 are SGHRS and YFSETQ. This CDR3 region has 18 residues. V lost 4 bases to trimming and J lost 0 bases, with 23 bases between them. The CDR3 nucleotides read TGCGCCAGCAGCCAGAACCTCACAGTTGGGCCCCTCTCCTACGAGCAGTACTTC. This gives the protein CASSQNLTVGPLSYEQYF. Variable domain in full (rest from reference TRBV5-1 and TRBJ2-7): KAGVTQTPRYLIKTRGQQVTLSCSPISGHRSVSWYQQTPGQGLQFLFEYFSETQRNKGNFPGRFSGRQFSNSRSEMNVSTLELGDSALYLCASSQNLTVGPLSYEQYFGPGTRLTVT.

The chain is built from TRBV6-5 and TRBJ1-1; D uncertain. Germline V lookup: CDR1 MNHEY, CDR2 SVGAGI. The CDR3 has 15 residues. Trimming shortened V by 4 bases and J by 4 bases, and 16 bases separated the two germline ends. CDR3 loop: CASSLLAGLGTEAFF. The CDR3 DNA reads as TGTGCCAGCAGTTTATTGGCCGGGTTGGGCACTGAAGCTTTCTTT.

This clonotype was counted many times. This rearrangement joins TRBV7-2 to TRBJ1-5; D gene uncertain. V was cut by 1 base and J by 6 bases, with 7 bases left in between. Germline V gene sequence: CDR1 SGHTA, CDR2 FQGNSA. The CDR3 loop spans 13 amino acids. The CDR3 protein is CASSLDKIQPQHF. CDR3 DNA sequence: TGTGCCAGCAGCTTAGACAAAATTCAGCCCCAGCATTTT.

The chain is built from TRBV6-2 or TRBV6-3 and TRBJ1-5, with a possible D match to TRBD1 (5 bases). The CDR3 spans 15 residues. The germline gives CDR1 MNHEY, CDR2 SVGEGT. With 4 bases removed from V and 0 bases from J, the gap between germline ends came to 10 bases. CDR3 region: CASSSGTLSNQPQHF. The CDR3 DNA reads TGTGCCAGCAGTTCCGGGACCCTTAGCAATCAGCCCCAGCATTTT.

The sample holds many counts of this clonotype. The chain recombines TRBV2 with TRBJ2-5; D perhaps matches TRBD2 (7 bases). Looked up from germline, CDR1 is SNHLY and CDR2 is FYNNEI. Trimming took off 6 bases at V and 5 bases at J, with 13 bases between the two ends. CDR3 length: 13 residues. CDR3 protein: CASRGGLAETQYF. The CDR3, as DNA: TGTGCCAGCAGGGGGGGGCTGGCGGAGACCCAGTACTTC.

There are many counts of this clonotype. The V gene is TRBV7-2, the J gene TRBJ2-7; D remains unclear. V gave up 0 bases and J gave up 3 bases, with 9 bases separating them. Per the germline V gene, CDR1 is SGHTA and CDR2 is FQGNSA. The CDR3 is 14 residues long. As DNA, the CDR3 is TGTGCCAGCAGCTTAGCGCCGTCAGACTACGAGCAGTACTTC. It encodes CASSLAPSDYEQYF.

The chain recombines TRBV12-3 or TRBV12-4 with TRBJ1-5; D gene unclear. This CDR3 region has 13 residues. V was shortened by 6 bases and J by 6 bases, with 12 bases between the two germline ends. The CDR3 here is CASSYTWGQPQHF. The CDR3 coding sequence is TGTGCCAGCAGCTACACATGGGGTCAGCCCCAGCATTTT.

This clonotype was seen ten or more times. The CDR3 protein is CASSPRTGNYGYTF. Here the CDR3 DNA reads TGTGCCAGCAGTCCGCGTACAGGGAACTATGGCTACACCTTC. The chain combines TRBV27 with TRBJ1-2; a possible D gene is TRBD1 (6 bases). The CDR3 length is 14 residues. V dropped 5 bases and J dropped 2 bases, with 12 bases sitting between them. Germline V gene data show CDR1 as MNHEY and CDR2 as SMNVEV (reference sequence).

This clonotype was detected many times. The chain combines TRBV6-5 with TRBJ2-2, with D unclear. Germline V gene lookup returns CDR1 MNHEY and CDR2 SVGAGI. The germline V and J ends were trimmed by 2 bases and 5 bases, with 3 bases remaining between them. CDR3 length equals 12 residues. The DNA of the CDR3 is TGTGCCAGCAGTTACCAGACCGGGGAGCTGTTTTTT. It specifies CASSYQTGELFF.

The rearrangement joins TRBV20-1 to TRBJ1-2, with 7 bases aligning to TRBD1. The CDR3 sequence is 12 residues long. V dropped 5 bases and J dropped 4; count of bases not matched to a gene: 4. Germline V lookup: CDR1 DFQATT, CDR2 SNEGSKA (reference sequence). Here the CDR3 reads CSAQRDSYGYTF. CDR3 bases: TGCAGTGCTCAACGGGACAGCTATGGCTACACCTTC.

The table lists this clonotype with many counts. J is TRBJ2-2 and V is TRBV7-3, with 9 bases fitting TRBD1. Germline assignment: CDR1 SGHTA and CDR2 FQGTGA. The V segment lost 5 bases and the J segment 5 bases; nucleotides outside the gene matches: 3. The CDR3 sequence is 14 residues long. As DNA, the CDR3 is TGTGCCAGCAGCGCAGACAGGGGGACCGGGGAGCTGTTTTTT. The encoded protein is CASSADRGTGELFF.

The rearrangement joins TRBV28 to TRBJ2-5; possible D gene TRBD1, 6 bases. The ends were cut back, 4 bases at V and 5 bases at J, with 17 bases in the middle. The germline V gene encodes CDR1 MDHEN and CDR2 SYDVKM. The CDR3 runs to 15 residues. The CDR3 sequence: CASSSHGQTGETQYF. The CDR3 coding sequence is TGTGCCAGCAGTTCACATGGACAGACTGGGGAGACCCAGTACTTC.

V gene TRBV7-9 combines with J gene TRBJ2-4, with no clear D. Matching the DNA end better, TRBJ2-7 makes the J call doubtful. Germline V gene lookup returns CDR1 SEHNR and CDR2 FQNEAQ (reference sequence). This CDR3 contains 12 residues. The CDR3 spells CASSLDGSEQYF. The DNA for the CDR3 is TGTGCCAGCAGCTTAGACGGGTCCGAGCAGTACTTC.

To note about this clonotype: The junction does not match germline at one end; this may be a read error. The chain has TRBV5-1 and TRBJ1-2, with D possibly matching TRBD1 (5 bases). This CDR3 spans 14 amino acids. CDR1 and CDR2 (germline): SGHRS, YFSETQ. CDR3 sequence: CASGLTREIDGYTF. CDR3 nucleotide sequence: TGCGCCAGCGGCTTGACCAGGGAGATAGATGGCTACACCTTC.

This clonotype was counted many times. The genes are TRBV28 and TRBJ2-5; TRBD2 matches 14 bases. V dropped 5 bases and J dropped 4; count of bases not matched to a gene: 9. The germline CDR1 and CDR2 sequences are MDHEN and SYDVKM. The CDR3 totals 17 residues. DNA for the CDR3: TGTGCCAGCAGTCAGGGACTAGCGGGAGTATTGCGAGAGACCCAGTACTTC. This encodes CASSQGLAGVLRETQYF.

The rearrangement uses TRBV6-2 or TRBV6-3 and TRBJ1-1; the D is unclear. V dropped 1 base and J dropped 3 bases, with 6 bases sitting between them. The V gene's germline CDR1 is MNHEY and CDR2 SVGEGT. The CDR3 consists of 13 residues. The CDR3 region has the DNA TGTGCCAGCAGTTACTTACGGGACACTGAAGCTTTCTTT. Residues: CASSYLRDTEAFF.

This clonotype was counted many times. This chain connects TRBV5-1 to TRBJ1-2, with D possibly matching TRBD1 (5 bases). This CDR3 comprises 13 residues. Germline CDR1 and CDR2: SGHRS and YFSETQ. V was trimmed by 9 bases and J by 4 bases, leaving 16 bases between them. The CDR3, as DNA: TGCGCCACATCGATCTGGGGGATCTATGGCTACACCTTC. Its protein is CATSIWGIYGYTF.

The rearrangement uses TRBV28 and TRBJ2-5; 8 bases line up with TRBD1. This CDR3 contains 14 residues. Germline CDR1 and CDR2: MDHEN and SYDVKM. Germline trimming cut 3 bases from V and 1 base from J; bases unmatched to any gene: 1. CDR3 amino acids: CASSLTGAQETQYF. The CDR3 DNA follows: TGTGCCAGCAGTTTGACAGGGGCCCAAGAGACCCAGTACTTC.

This clonotype has a count of ten or more. This chain connects TRBV29-1 to TRBJ2-2; TRBD2 matches 9 bases. The length of the CDR3 is 15 residues. Germline CDR1 reads SQVTM; CDR2 reads ANQGSEA. Germline trimming cut 3 bases from V and 0 bases from J; bases unmatched to any gene: 2. DNA of the CDR3: TGCAGCGTTGAGACTAGCGGAGCGAACACCGGGGAGCTGTTTTTT. Protein sequence: CSVETSGANTGELFF.

This clonotype occurred many times. The rearrangement joins TRBV27 to TRBJ1-3, with D maybe TRBD1 (6 bases). The CDR3 length is 13 residues. With 0 bases removed from V and 8 bases from J, the gap between germline ends came to 8 bases. Germline CDR1 reads MNHEY; CDR2 reads SMNVEV (reference sequence). The CDR3 DNA follows: TGTGCCAGCAGTTTATCAGGGGGGGACACCATATATTTT. Translating gives CASSLSGGDTIYF.